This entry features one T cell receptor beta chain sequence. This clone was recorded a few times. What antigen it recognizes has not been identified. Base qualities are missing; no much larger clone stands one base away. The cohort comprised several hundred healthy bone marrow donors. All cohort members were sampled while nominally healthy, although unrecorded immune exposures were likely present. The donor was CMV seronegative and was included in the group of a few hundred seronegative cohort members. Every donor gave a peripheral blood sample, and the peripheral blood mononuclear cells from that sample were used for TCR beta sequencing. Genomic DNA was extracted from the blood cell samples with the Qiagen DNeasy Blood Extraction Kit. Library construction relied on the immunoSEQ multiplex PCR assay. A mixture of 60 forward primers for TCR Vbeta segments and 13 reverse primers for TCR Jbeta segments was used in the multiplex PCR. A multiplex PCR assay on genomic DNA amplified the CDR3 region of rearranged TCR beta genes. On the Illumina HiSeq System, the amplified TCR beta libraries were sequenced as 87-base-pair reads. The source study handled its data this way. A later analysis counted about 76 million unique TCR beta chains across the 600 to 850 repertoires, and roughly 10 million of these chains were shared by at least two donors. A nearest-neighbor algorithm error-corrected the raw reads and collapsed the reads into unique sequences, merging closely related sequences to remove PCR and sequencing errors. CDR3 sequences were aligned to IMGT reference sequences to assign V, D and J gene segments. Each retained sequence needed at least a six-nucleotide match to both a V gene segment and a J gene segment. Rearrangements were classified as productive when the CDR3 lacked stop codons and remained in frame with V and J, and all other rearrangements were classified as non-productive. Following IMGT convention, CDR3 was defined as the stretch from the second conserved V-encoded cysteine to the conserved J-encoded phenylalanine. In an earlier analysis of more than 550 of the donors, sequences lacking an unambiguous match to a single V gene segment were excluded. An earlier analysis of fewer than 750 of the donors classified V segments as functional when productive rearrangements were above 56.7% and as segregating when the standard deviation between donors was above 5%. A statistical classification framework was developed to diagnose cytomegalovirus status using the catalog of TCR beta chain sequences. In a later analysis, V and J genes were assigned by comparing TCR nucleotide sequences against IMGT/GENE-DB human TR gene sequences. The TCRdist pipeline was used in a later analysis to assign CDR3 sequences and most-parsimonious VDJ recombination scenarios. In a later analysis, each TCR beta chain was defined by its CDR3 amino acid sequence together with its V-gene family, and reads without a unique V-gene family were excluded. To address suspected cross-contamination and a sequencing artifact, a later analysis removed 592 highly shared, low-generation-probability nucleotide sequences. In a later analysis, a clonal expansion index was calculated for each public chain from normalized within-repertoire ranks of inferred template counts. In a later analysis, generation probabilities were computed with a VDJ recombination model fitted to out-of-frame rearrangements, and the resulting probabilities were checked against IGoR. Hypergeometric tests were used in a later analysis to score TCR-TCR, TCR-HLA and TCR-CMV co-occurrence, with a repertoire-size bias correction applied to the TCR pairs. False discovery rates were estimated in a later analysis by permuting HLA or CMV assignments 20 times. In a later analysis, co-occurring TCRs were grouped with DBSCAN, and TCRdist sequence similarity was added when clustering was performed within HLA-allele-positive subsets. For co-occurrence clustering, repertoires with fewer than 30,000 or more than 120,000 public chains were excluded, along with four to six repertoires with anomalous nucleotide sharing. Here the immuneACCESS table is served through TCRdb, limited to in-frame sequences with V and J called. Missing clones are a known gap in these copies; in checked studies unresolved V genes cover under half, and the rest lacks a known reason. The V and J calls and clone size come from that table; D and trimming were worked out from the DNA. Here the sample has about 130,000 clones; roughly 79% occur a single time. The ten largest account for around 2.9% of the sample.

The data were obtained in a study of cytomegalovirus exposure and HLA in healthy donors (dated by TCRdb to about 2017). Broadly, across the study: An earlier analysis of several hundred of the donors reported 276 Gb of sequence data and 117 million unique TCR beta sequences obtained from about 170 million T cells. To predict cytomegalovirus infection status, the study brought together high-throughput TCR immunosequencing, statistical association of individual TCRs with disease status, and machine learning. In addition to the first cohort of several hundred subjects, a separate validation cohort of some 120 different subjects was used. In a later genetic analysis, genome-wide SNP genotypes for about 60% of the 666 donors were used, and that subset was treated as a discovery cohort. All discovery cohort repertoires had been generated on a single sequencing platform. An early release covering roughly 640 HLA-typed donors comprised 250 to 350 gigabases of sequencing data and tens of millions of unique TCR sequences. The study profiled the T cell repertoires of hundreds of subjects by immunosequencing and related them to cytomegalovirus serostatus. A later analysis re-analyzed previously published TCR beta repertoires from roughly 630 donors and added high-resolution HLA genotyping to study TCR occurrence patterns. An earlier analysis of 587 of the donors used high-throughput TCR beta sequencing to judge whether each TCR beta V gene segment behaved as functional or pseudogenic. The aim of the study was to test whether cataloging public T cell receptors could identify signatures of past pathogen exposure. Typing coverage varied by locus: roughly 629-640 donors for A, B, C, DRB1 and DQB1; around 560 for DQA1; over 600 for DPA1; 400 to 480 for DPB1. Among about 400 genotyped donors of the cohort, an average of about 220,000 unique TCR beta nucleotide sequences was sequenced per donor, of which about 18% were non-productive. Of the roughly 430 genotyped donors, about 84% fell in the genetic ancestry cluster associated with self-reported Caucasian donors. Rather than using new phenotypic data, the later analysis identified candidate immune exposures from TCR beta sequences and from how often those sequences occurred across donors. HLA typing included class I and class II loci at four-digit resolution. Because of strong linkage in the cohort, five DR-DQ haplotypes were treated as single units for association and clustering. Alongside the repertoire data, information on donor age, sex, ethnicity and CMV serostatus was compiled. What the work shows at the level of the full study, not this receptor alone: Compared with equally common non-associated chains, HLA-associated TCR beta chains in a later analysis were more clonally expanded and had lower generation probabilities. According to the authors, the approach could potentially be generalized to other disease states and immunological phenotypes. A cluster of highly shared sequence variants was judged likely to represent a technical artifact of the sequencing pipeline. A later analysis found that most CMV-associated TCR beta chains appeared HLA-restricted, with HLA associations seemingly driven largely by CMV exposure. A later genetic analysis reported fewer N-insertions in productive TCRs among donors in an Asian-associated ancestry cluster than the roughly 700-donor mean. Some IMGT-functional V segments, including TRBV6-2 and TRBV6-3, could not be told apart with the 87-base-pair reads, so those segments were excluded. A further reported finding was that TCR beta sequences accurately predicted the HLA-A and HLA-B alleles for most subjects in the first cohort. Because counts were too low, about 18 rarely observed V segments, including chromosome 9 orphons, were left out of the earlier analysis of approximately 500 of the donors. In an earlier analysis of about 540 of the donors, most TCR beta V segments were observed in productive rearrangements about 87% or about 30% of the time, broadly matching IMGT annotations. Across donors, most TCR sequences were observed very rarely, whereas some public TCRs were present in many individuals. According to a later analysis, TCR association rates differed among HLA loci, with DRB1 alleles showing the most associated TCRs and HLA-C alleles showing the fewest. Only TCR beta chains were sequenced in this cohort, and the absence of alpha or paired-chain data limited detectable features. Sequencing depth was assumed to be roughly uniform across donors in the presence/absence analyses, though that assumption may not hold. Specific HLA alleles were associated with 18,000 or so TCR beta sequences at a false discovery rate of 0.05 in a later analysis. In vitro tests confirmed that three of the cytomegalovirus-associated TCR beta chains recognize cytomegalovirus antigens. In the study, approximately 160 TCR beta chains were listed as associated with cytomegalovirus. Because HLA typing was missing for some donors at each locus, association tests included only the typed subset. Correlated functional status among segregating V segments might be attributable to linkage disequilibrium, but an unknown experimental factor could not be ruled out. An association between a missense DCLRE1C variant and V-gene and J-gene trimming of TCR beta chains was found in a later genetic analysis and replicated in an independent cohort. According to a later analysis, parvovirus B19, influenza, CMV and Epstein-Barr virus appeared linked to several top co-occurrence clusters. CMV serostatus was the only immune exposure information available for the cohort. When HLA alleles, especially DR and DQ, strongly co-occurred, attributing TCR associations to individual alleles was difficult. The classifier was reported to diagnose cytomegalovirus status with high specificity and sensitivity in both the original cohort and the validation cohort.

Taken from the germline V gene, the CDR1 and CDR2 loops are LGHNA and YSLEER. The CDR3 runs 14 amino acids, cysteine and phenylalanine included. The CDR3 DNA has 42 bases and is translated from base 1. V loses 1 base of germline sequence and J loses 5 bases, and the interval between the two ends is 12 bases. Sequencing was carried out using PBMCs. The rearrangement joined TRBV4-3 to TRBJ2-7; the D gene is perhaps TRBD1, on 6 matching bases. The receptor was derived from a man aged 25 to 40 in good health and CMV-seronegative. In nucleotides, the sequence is TGCGCCAGCAGCCAAGTCCCACGGACAGACGAGCAGTACTTC. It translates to CASSQVPRTDEQYF.